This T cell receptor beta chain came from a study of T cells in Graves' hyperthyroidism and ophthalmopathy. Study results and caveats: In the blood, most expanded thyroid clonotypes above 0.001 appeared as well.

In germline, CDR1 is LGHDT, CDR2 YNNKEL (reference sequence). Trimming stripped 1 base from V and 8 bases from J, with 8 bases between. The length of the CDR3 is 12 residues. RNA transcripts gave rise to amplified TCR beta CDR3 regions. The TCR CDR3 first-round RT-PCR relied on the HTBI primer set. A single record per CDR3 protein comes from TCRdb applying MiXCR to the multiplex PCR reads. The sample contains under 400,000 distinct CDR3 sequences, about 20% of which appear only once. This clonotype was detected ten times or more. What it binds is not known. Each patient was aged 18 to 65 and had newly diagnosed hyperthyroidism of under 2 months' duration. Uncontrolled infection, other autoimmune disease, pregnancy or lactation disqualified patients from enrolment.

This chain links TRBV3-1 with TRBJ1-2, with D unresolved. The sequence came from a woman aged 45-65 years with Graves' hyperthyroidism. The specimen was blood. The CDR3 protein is CASSQGGSGYTF. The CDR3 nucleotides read TGTGCCAGCAGCCAAGGAGGTTCAGGCTACACCTTC.